The clone carrying this T cell receptor (beta chain) was counted ten times or more. The antigen remains unidentified. This sample was included in a study of response to subunit inactivated influenza vaccine. This CDR3 has 13 amino acids. Trimming pared 3 bases from V and 2 bases from J, leaving 6 bases between. Germline loops: CDR1 SGHVS, CDR2 FQNEAQ. Overall study findings and caveats: Authors suggested that a seasonal influenza vaccination recruits few new T cells each time.

TCRdb reanalysed the RT-PCR reads using MiXCR and keeps one entry per CDR3 protein. The sample records approximately 570,000 distinct CDR3 sequences, around 8% being singletons. The receptor's source is a man aged 50 to 69 who received an inactivated influenza vaccine. Sequencing was performed on PBMCs from blood, taken 23 to 25 months after vaccination. The rearrangement joins TRBV7-8 to TRBJ2-3; D remains unclear. As DNA, the CDR3 is TGTGCCAGCAGCTTGCAGACCACAGATACGCAGTATTTT. Translating it yields CASSLQTTDTQYF.